The rows below give T cell receptor beta chains drawn from one sample of a study of blood T cell repertoires in COVID-19. This table comes from immunoSEQ multiplex PCR, and its TCRdb copy is limited to in-frame clones, with some not included. The table shows 140,000 or so clones, with 80% occurring only once. Sequenced sample: peripheral blood. The origin of the receptors is a woman between 45 and 60 years old with acute or convalescent COVID-19. Each CDR3 is given with its conserved first and last residue. A D gene is named only where the DNA matches it firmly. Clone size, where shown, is once, few, many, or a class for clones that have expanded.

few	TRBJ1-5	NA	TRBV6-6	15	CASRKQGSGNQPQHF	TGTGCCAGCAGAAAACAGGGATCTGGCAATCAGCCCCAGCATTTT
NA	TRBJ2-5	TRBD1	TRBV28	19	CASSLLRTGLEGKGETQYF	TGTGCCAGCAGCTTGCTGAGGACAGGGCTGGAGGGGAAGGGAGAGACCCAGTACTTC
NA	TRBJ1-1	NA	TRBV11-2	14	CASSLNIGIAEAFF	TGTGCCAGCAGCTTAAATATCGGGATTGCTGAAGCTTTCTTT
few	TRBJ1-1	NA	TRBV6-2/TRBV6-3	16	CASSPLYSGGNTEAFF	TGTGCCAGCAGTCCCCTTTATTCGGGGGGGAACACTGAAGCTTTCTTT
NA	TRBJ1-1	NA	TRBV6-2/TRBV6-3	12	CASSNSWTEAFF	TGTGCCAGCAGCAACAGTTGGACTGAAGCTTTCTTT
NA	TRBJ1-2	NA	TRBV27	12	CATLSNYYGYTF	TGTGCCACCCTTTCAAACTACTATGGCTACACCTTC
NA	TRBJ2-2	NA	TRBV12-3/TRBV12-4	13	CASRQGPTGELFF	TGTGCCAGCAGACAGGGTCCCACCGGGGAGCTGTTTTTT
NA	TRBJ2-2	NA	TRBV5-1	16	CASSPSDSANTGELFF	TGCGCCAGCAGCCCCTCGGACAGCGCGAACACCGGGGAGCTGTTTTTT
NA	TRBJ2-7	NA	TRBV27	14	CASSPSGAGYEQYF	TGTGCCAGCAGTCCCAGCGGAGCAGGCTACGAGCAGTACTTC
once	TRBJ2-2	NA	TRBV19	15	CASSIVAAGTGELFF	TGTGCCAGTAGTATAGTGGCAGCAGGCACCGGGGAGCTGTTTTTT
NA	TRBJ2-5	NA	TRBV2	13	CASSLRQTETQYF	TGTGCCAGCAGCCTCAGACAGACGGAGACCCAGTACTTC
NA	TRBJ2-5	TRBD2	TRBV2	16	CASRSGRASGQQTQYF	TGTGCCAGCAGAAGTGGTAGGGCTAGCGGTCAACAGACCCAGTACTTC
NA	TRBJ1-6	NA	TRBV6-5	13	CASSFREYSPLHF	TGTGCCAGCAGTTTTAGGGAGTATTCACCCCTCCACTTT
NA	TRBJ1-2	NA	TRBV6-4	12	CASSDTGFSYTF	TGTGCCAGCAGTGACACAGGCTTCAGCTACACCTTC
once	TRBJ1-1	TRBD1	TRBV2	13	CASTRRQGAEAFF	TGTGCCAGCACAAGGAGACAGGGGGCTGAAGCTTTCTTT
once	TRBJ1-4	NA	TRBV7-6	17	CASSAGPLRKTNEKLFF	TGTGCCAGCAGCGCGGGACCCCTTAGGAAAACTAATGAAAAACTGTTTTTT
NA	TRBJ1-4	NA	TRBV7-6	15	CASSLGYATNEKLFF	TGTGCCAGCAGCTTAGGTTATGCAACTAATGAAAAACTGTTTTTT
NA	TRBJ2-1	NA	TRBV19	15	CASSANSWGRNEQFF	TGTGCCAGTAGTGCAAATTCTTGGGGGCGCAATGAGCAGTTCTTC
NA	TRBJ2-5	NA	TRBV7-8	14	CASSLAPEAETQYF	TGTGCCAGCAGCTTAGCGCCTGAGGCGGAGACCCAGTACTTC
NA	TRBJ1-4	TRBD1	TRBV15	15	CATSRGGTGNEKLFF	TGTGCCACCAGCAGAGGTGGGACAGGGAATGAAAAACTGTTTTTT
NA	TRBJ2-6	NA	TRBV7-3	17	CASSFRRRGYGANVLTF	TGTGCCAGCAGCTTCAGAAGGCGGGGCTATGGGGCCAACGTCCTGACTTTC
NA	TRBJ1-1	NA	TRBV6-5	15	CASSYSTGLNTEAFF	TGTGCCAGCAGTTACTCAACAGGGTTGAACACTGAAGCTTTCTTT
once	TRBJ1-6	NA	TRBV6-1	15	CASSEGGTIPGTLHF	TGTGCCAGCAGTGAGGGGGGTACCATTCCGGGGACCCTCCACTTT
NA	TRBJ2-3	NA	TRBV6-5	13	CASGGGRADTQYF	TGTGCCAGCGGGGGGGGGCGAGCAGATACGCAGTATTTT
NA	TRBJ1-2	NA	TRBV7-3	13	CASSLKPGDGYTF	TGTGCCAGCAGCTTAAAACCGGGGGATGGCTACACCTTC